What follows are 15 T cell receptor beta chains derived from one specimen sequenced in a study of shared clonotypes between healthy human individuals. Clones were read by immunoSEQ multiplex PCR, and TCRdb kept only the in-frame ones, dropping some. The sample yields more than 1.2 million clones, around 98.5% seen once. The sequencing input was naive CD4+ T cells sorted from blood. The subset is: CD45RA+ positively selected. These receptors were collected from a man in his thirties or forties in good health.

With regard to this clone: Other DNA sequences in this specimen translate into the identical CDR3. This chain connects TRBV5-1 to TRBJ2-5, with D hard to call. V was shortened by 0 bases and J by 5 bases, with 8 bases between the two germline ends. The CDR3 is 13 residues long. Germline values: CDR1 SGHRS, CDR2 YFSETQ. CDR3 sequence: CASSLGVGETQYF. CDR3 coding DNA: TGCGCCAGCAGCTTGGGCGTAGGGGAGACCCAGTACTTC.

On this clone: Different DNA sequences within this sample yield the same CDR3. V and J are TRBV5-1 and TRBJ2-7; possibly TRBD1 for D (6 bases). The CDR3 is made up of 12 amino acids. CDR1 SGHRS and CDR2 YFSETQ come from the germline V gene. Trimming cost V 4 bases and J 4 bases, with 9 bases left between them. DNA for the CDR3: TGCGCCAGCAGCGGCAGGGGTTACGAGCAGTACTTC. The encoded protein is CASSGRGYEQYF.

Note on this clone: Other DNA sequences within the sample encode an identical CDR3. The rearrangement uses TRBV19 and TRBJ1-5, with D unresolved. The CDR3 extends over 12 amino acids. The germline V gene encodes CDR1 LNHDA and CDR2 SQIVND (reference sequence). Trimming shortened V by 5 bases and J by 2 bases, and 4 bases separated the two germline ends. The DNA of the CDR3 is TGTGCCAGTAGTGCCGGCAATCAGCCCCAGCATTTT. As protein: CASSAGNQPQHF.

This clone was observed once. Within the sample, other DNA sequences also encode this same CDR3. The CDR3 spells CASSESGYEQYF. Here the CDR3 DNA reads TGTGCCAGCAGTGAATCGGGCTACGAGCAGTACTTC. The chain uses TRBV6-1 and TRBJ2-7; D remains unclear. CDR3 length: 12 residues. V was clipped by 2 bases and J by 3 bases, with 5 bases between them. Per germline, CDR1 MNHNS and CDR2 SASEGT.

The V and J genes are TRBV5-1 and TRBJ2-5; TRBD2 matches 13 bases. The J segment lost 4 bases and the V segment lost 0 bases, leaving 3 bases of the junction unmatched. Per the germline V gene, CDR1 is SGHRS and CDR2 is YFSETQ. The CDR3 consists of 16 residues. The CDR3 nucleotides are TGCGCCAGCAGCTTGGACCGACTAGCGGGAGGAGAGACCCAGTACTTC. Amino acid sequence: CASSLDRLAGGETQYF.

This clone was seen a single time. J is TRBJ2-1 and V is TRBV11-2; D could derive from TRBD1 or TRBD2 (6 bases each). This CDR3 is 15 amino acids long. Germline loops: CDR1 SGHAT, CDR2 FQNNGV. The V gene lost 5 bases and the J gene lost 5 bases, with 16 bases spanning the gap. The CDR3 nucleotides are TGTGCCAGCAGCCACAAGGGGGGCCTTGACAATGAGCAGTTCTTC. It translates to CASSHKGGLDNEQFF.

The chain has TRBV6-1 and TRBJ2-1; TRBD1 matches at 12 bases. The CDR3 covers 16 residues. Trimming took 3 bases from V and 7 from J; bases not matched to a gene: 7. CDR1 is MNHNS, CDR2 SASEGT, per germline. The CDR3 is CASSEPGQGARNEQFF. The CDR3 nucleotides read TGTGCCAGCAGTGAGCCGGGACAGGGGGCGCGAAATGAGCAGTTCTTC.

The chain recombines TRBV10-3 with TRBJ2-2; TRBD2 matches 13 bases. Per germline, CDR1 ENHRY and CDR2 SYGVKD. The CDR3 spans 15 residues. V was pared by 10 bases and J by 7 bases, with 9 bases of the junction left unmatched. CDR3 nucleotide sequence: TGTGCCACCTATCGACTAGCGGGAGGTCACGGGGAGCTGTTTTTT. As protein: CATYRLAGGHGELFF.

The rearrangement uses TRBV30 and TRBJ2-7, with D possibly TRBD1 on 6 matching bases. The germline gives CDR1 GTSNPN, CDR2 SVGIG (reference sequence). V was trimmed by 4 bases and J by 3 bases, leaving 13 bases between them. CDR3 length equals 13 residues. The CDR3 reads CAWNRQANYEQYF. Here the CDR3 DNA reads TGTGCCTGGAATCGACAGGCCAACTACGAGCAGTACTTC.

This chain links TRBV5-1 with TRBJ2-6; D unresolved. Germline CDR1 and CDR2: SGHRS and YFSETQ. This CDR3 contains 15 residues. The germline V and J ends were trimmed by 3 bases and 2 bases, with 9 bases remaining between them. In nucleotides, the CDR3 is TGCGCCAGCAGCTCGAAAACCCCTGGGGCCAACGTCCTGACTTTC. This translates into CASSSKTPGANVLTF.

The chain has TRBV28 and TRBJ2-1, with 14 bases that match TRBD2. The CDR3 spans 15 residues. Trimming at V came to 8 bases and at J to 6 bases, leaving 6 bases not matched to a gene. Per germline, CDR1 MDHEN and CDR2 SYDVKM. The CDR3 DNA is TGTGCCAGCTTGGGGACTAGCGGGAGAGTCAATGAGCAGTTCTTC. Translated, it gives CASLGTSGRVNEQFF.

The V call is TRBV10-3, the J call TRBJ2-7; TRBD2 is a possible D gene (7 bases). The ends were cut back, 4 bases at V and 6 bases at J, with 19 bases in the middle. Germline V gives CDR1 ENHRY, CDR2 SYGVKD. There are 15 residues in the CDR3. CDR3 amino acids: CAISAGGGRNLEQYF. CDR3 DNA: TGTGCCATCAGTGCGGGGGGCGGGAGAAACCTCGAGCAGTACTTC.

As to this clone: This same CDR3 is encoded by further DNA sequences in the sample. Here the CDR3 reads CASSSSSGNTIYF. The CDR3 DNA reads TGTGCCAGCAGTTCCTCGTCTGGAAACACCATATATTTT. This chain connects TRBV6-5 to TRBJ1-3; no clear D gene. The CDR3 runs 13 residues. Trimming pared 4 bases from V and 1 base from J, leaving 5 bases between. Germline CDR1 reads MNHEY; CDR2 reads SVGAGI.

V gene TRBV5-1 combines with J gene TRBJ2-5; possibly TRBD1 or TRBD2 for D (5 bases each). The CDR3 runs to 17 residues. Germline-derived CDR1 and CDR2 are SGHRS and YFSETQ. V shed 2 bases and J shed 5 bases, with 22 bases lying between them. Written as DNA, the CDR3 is TGCGCCAGCAGCTTACCGGGACGTAATTCCCGCCGGGAGACCCAGTACTTC. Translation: CASSLPGRNSRRETQYF. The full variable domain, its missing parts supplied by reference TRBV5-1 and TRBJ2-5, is KAGVTQTPRYLIKTRGQQVTLSCSPISGHRSVSWYQQTPGQGLQFLFEYFSETQRNKGNFPGRFSGRQFSNSRSEMNVSTLELGDSALYLCASSLPGRNSRRETQYFGPGTRLLVL.

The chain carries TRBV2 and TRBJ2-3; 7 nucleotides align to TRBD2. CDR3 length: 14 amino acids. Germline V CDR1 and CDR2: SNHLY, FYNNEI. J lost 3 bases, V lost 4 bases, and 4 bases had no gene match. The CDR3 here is CASSVLRGTDTQYF. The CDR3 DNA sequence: TGTGCCAGCAGTGTTTTGCGGGGGACAGATACGCAGTATTTT.